This TCR beta chain came from a study of blood T cells in healthy people across ages. Per sample, extraction of total RNA gave at least 6 micrograms in every case. Through a sample-barcoded 5' primer and a J-beta primer mix, a second PCR was run for about 6 to 11 cycles. TCRdb reprocessed the 5' RACE reads via MiXCR and lists one record per CDR3 protein. The table shows around 1,500,000 distinct CDR3 sequences, with approximately 40% occurring only once. This clonotype was recorded many times. V was trimmed by 5 bases and J by 0 bases, leaving 8 bases between them. The CDR3 consists of 14 residues. CDR1 MNHNY and CDR2 SVGAGI come from the germline V gene (reference sequence).

The chain recombines TRBV6-6 with TRBJ2-1, with D unclear. This receptor was identified in a woman under 30 in good health. The source material was blood. CDR3 sequence (DNA): TGTGCCAGCAGTGGGCCGAGCTCCTACAATGAGCAGTTCTTC. Its protein product is CASSGPSSYNEQFF.